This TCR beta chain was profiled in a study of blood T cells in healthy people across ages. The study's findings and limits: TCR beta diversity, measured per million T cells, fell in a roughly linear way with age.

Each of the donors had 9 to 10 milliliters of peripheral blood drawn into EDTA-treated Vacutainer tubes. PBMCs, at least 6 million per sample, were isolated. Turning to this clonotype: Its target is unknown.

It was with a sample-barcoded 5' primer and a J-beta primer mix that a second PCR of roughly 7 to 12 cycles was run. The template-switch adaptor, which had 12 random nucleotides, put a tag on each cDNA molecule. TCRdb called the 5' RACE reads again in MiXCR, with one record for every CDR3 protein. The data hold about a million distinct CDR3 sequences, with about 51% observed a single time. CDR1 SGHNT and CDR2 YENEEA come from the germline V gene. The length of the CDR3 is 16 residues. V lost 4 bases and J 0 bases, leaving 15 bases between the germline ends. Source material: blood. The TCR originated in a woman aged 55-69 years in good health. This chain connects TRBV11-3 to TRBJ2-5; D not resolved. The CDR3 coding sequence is TGTGCCAGCAGCTCCTATTTTGGGGATAACCAAGAGACCCAGTACTTC. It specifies CASSSYFGDNQETQYF.